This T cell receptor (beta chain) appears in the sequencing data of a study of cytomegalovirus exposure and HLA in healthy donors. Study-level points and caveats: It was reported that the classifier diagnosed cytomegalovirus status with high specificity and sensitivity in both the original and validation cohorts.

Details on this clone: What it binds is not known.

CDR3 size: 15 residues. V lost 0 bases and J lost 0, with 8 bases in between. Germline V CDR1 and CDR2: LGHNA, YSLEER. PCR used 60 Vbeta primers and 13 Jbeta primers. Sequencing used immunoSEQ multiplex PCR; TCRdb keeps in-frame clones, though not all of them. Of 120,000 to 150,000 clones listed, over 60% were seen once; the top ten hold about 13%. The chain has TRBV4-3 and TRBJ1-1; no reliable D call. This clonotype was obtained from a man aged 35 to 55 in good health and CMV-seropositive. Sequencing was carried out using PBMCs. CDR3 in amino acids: CASSQEGGMNTEAFF. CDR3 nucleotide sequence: TGCGCCAGCAGCCAAGAGGGAGGGATGAACACTGAAGCTTTCTTT.